This entry lists 5 T cell receptor beta chains sequenced from one sample in a study of control samples from healthy donors and cancer patients (dated by TCRdb to the early 2020s). The library was prepared using the immunoSEQ multiplex PCR assay. TCRdb mirrors the immuneACCESS table, restricted to in-frame sequences. Some clones are absent from its copies; in checked studies, under half trace to an unresolved V gene, and the reason for the others is unknown. The sample data list about 84,000 clones, and roughly 91% of these were observed just once. The ten biggest clones cover 15% to 20% of the sample. The sample comprised blood. These TCRs come from a man aged 45-65 years in good health.

The CDR3 is CASSLAPGQVTEAFF. CDR3 bases: TGTGCCAGCAGCTTAGCTCCGGGACAGGTCACTGAAGCTTTCTTT. The gene calls are TRBV7-2 and TRBJ1-1; 8 nucleotides match TRBD1. Germline trimming cut 0 bases from V and 4 bases from J; bases unmatched to any gene: 4. This CDR3 contains 15 residues. Per the germline V gene, CDR1 is SGHTA and CDR2 is FQGNSA.

This clone occurred once. The rearrangement joins TRBV10-3 to TRBJ2-7; either TRBD1 or TRBD2 may fit D (5 bases each). The V and J ends lost 8 bases and 0 bases respectively, with 11 bases between them. Germline CDR1 and CDR2: ENHRY and SYGVKD. The CDR3 covers 13 residues. The CDR3 sequence: CAISGQGSYEQYF. CDR3 sequence (DNA): TGTGCCATCTCGGGGCAGGGCTCCTACGAGCAGTACTTC.

The rearrangement uses TRBV24-1 and TRBJ1-5; no reliable D call. Germline values: CDR1 KGHDR, CDR2 SFDVKD. The V end was cut by 4 bases, the J end by 2 bases, with 11 bases between. CDR3 length: 15 amino acids. CDR3 nucleotide sequence: TGTGCCACCAGTGACGCTAGGGAGGGCAATCAGCCCCAGCATTTT. Encoded protein: CATSDAREGNQPQHF.

The chain couples TRBV19 to TRBJ2-7, with D perhaps TRBD2 (6 bases). The CDR3 contains 13 residues. Germline CDR1 reads LNHDA; CDR2 reads SQIVND (reference sequence). The V end was cut by 5 bases, the J end by 2 bases, with 10 bases between. CDR3 bases: TGTGCCAGTAGTCGGGGGAACGCCTACGAGCAGTACTTC. Protein product: CASSRGNAYEQYF.

The rearrangement links TRBV30 to TRBJ2-7; D not resolved. Germline values: CDR1 GTSNPN, CDR2 SVGIG (reference sequence). The length of the CDR3 is 11 residues. Trimming shortened V by 2 bases and J by 1 base, and 3 bases separated the two germline ends. For the CDR3, the DNA is TGTGCCTGGAGTTTATCCTACGAGCAGTACTTC. It is translated as CAWSLSYEQYF.